This T cell receptor beta chain stems from a study of beta chain features in type 1 diabetes. In this sample, this clone turned up a few times. Its antigen remains unknown. Study-wide findings and caveats: TCRB CDR3s were moderately but significantly shorter in Type 1 diabetes patients in all four CD4+ subsets. A pattern of fewer insertions and more deletions at VDJ junctions was seen in type 1 diabetes patients. There was a possibility that cDNA sequencing over-represented cells with high TCR expression.

The CDR3 runs to 14 residues. The V end lost 2 bases, the J end lost 7 bases, and 15 bases lay between the germline ends. Germline V lookup: CDR1 MNHEY, CDR2 SVGAGI. Via CD45RO/CCR7/CD25/CD127/CD95/CD27, cells of the CD4+ naive, central memory, regulatory and stem cell-like memory subsets were sorted. Populations obtained by sorting all exceeded 98% purity. As every portion of the isolated RNA was reverse transcribed, the sequencing read expressed TCRB transcripts. Here immunoSEQ multiplex PCR was the method, and the copy in TCRdb shows in-frame clones only, minus some. This table has under 850,000 clones, under 15% appearing once.

The clonotype comes from a man younger than 35 with type 1 diabetes. The sequenced material came from naive CD4+ T cells from blood. This chain links TRBV6-5 with TRBJ2-7; D gene ambiguous. CDR3: CASSYVGKVGEQYF. The CDR3 nucleotides are TGTGCCAGCAGTTACGTCGGAAAAGTAGGAGAGCAGTACTTC.